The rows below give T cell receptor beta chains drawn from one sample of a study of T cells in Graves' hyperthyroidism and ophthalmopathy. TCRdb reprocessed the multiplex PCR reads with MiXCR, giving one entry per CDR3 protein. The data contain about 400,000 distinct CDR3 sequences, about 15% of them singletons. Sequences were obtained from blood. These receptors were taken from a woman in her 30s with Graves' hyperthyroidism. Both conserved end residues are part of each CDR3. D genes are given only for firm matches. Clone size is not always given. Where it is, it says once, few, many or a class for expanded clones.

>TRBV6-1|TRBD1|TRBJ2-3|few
CASRRQGSSTDTQYF
TGTGCCAGCAGACGACAGGGATCGAGCACAGATACGCAGTATTTT
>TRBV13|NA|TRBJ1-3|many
CASSSTYSGNTIYF
TGTGCCAGCAGCTCGACATACTCTGGAAACACCATATATTTT
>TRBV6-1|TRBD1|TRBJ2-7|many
CASREAGGVYEQYF
TGTGCCAGCAGGGAAGCAGGGGGCGTCTACGAGCAGTACTTC
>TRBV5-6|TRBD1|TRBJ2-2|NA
CASSAEPQGRLGGELFF
TGTGCCAGCAGCGCCGAGCCACAGGGGAGATTAGGCGGGGAGCTGTTTTTT
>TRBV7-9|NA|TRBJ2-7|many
CASSLGTHSYEQYF
TGTGCCAGCAGCTTAGGGACACACTCCTACGAGCAGTACTTC
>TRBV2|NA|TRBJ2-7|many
CASSEAVRQISYEQYF
TGTGCCAGCAGTGAAGCGGTCAGACAGATTTCCTACGAGCAGTACTTC
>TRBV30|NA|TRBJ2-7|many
CAWEGHYEQYF
TGTGCCTGGGAAGGACACTACGAGCAGTACTTC
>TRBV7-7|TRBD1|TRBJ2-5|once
CASSLGRQGAETQYF
TGTGCCAGCAGCTTAGGGCGGCAGGGGGCGGAGACCCAGTACTTC
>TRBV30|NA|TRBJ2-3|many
CAWGGGADTQYF
TGTGCCTGGGGGGGGGGCGCAGATACGCAGTATTTT
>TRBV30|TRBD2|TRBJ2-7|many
CAWGGDGTPYEQYF
TGTGCCTGGGGGGGGGACGGGACTCCCTACGAGCAGTACTTC
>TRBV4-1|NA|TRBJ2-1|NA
CASGTTYSNEQFF
TGCGCCAGCGGTACCACATATTCCAATGAGCAGTTCTTC
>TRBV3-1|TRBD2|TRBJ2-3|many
CASSQELRGDDTQYF
TGTGCCAGCAGCCAAGAGCTGCGGGGGGACGATACGCAGTATTTT
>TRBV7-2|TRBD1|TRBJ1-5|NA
CASSPTRGRVGNQPQHF
TGTGCCAGCAGCCCCACCAGGGGGAGGGTTGGCAATCAGCCCCAGCATTTT
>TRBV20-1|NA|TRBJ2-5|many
CSASLVAGVQTQYF
TGCAGTGCTAGCCTCGTCGCAGGGGTACAGACCCAGTACTTC
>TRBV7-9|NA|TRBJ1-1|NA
CASSSPGWGPTEAFF
TGTGCCAGCAGCTCCCCGGGGTGGGGACCCACTGAAGCTTTCTTT
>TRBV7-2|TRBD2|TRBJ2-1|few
CASSSGTSGPSSYNEQFF
TGTGCCAGCAGCTCCGGGACTAGCGGGCCTAGCTCCTACAATGAGCAGTTCTTC
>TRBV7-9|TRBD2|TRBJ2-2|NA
CASSLDRTSGSIGGELFF
TGTGCCAGCAGCCTCGATAGGACTAGCGGGAGTATCGGCGGGGAGCTGTTTTTT
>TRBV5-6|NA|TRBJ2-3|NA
CASSLFPDRSTDTQYF
TGTGCCAGCAGCTTGTTTCCGGATAGAAGCACAGATACGCAGTATTTT
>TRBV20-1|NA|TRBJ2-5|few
CSARDFGSQETQYF
TGCAGTGCTAGAGATTTCGGCAGCCAAGAGACCCAGTACTTC
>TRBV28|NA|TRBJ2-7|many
CASSLGGHYEQYF
TGTGCCAGCAGTTTGGGGGGGCACTACGAGCAGTACTTC
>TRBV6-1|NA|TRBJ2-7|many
CASSLKGVGGPQSEQYF
TGTGCCAGCAGCCTCAAGGGGGTGGGAGGGCCCCAAAGCGAGCAGTACTTC
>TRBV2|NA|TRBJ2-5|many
CASSVQEETQYF
TGTGCCAGCAGTGTCCAAGAAGAGACCCAGTACTTC
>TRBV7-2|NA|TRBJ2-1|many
CASSSGLYTYNEQFF
TGTGCCAGCAGCTCGGGACTCTACACCTACAATGAGCAGTTCTTC